This T cell receptor (beta chain) derives from a study of metastatic and nonmetastatic thyroid tumors. As for the study in general: Repertoire comparisons spanned blood and tumor or nodule tissue from malignant and benign thyroid patients.

Patients underwent thyroid surgery, and none had received any treatment before it. MiXCR re-clonotyped the PCR reads for TCRdb. Counted here are fewer than 35,000 clones, approximately 11% occurring once; the ten biggest clones make up about a sixth. The CDR3 has 16 residues. V lost 5 bases to trimming and J lost 3 bases; unmatched junction nucleotides: 6. Looked up from germline, CDR1 is SGHAT and CDR2 is FQNNGV. With regard to this clone: As yet, its antigen is unknown.

Findings of the study overall: Patients with malignant thyroid tumors reportedly had significantly higher TCR beta diversity than those with benign nodules, in blood and tumor.

V and J are TRBV11-2 and TRBJ2-1; TRBD2 aligns across 11 bases. This sequence originates from a female donor with papillary thyroid cancer or a benign thyroid nodule (not recorded which). Some clones in this sample may be carry-over from other donors' samples. The sequenced sample consisted of blood. Here the CDR3 reads CASSRTGTSGYNEQFF. CDR3 nucleotide sequence: TGTGCCAGCAGCCGAACCGGGACTAGCGGCTACAATGAGCAGTTCTTC.